A single sample is the source of the 12 T cell receptor beta chains below, sequenced in a study of graft-versus-host responses after intestinal transplantation. Their specific antigens are unknown. The repertoire was sequenced with immunoSEQ multiplex PCR; TCRdb's copy has only in-frame clones and lacks some. This table holds 81,000 or so clones, roughly 91% found once. The sample here was unstimulated CD8+ T cells sorted from spleen or lymph node cells, taken before transplant. Every receptor here comes from a human donor who was the organ donor for an intestinal transplant.

The CDR3 loop is CASRATGISYEQYF. CDR3 bases: TGCGCCAGCAGGGCCACCGGGATCTCTTACGAGCAGTACTTC. The chain uses TRBV10-2 and TRBJ2-7; possibly TRBD2 for D (5 bases). V lost 6 bases and J 4 bases, leaving 16 bases between the germline ends. Looked up from germline, CDR1 is WSHSY and CDR2 is SAAADI. The CDR3 spans 14 residues.

This chain connects TRBV20-1 to TRBJ2-3; D ambiguous. Germline assignment: CDR1 DFQATT and CDR2 SNEGSKA (reference sequence). The CDR3 extends over 11 amino acids. V lost 1 base to trimming and J lost 5 bases, with 4 bases between them. The CDR3 loop reads CSARAIDTQYF. The CDR3 nucleotides read TGCAGTGCTAGAGCTATAGATACGCAGTATTTT.

The chain recombines TRBV6-5 with TRBJ2-2; weak D call: TRBD2 (6 bases). CDR3 length: 14 amino acids. Between the trimmed V and J ends, which lost 2 bases and 5 bases, there was a span of 9 bases. The germline CDR1 and CDR2 sequences are MNHEY and SVGAGI. The CDR3 region has the DNA TGTGCCAGCAGTTACGACAGCGGGACCGGGGAGCTGTTTTTT. It encodes CASSYDSGTGELFF.

This rearrangement joins TRBV9 to TRBJ2-3, with 9 positions matching TRBD2. There are 17 residues in the CDR3. The V and J ends lost 0 bases and 2 bases, in that order; junction bases with no gene match: 7. CDR1 is SGDLS, CDR2 YYNGEE, per germline. CDR3 amino acids: CASSVGAVAGVTDTQYF. In DNA form, the CDR3 reads TGTGCCAGCAGCGTAGGGGCTGTAGCGGGAGTCACAGATACGCAGTATTTT.

The chain carries TRBV2 and TRBJ2-1; a possible D gene is TRBD2 (5 bases). The CDR3 is made up of 13 amino acids. V lost 7 bases, J lost 5 bases, and 12 bases lay in between. Germline V lookup: CDR1 SNHLY, CDR2 FYNNEI. The CDR3 loop is CASTPPGNNEQFF. CDR3 nucleotides: TGTGCCAGCACTCCCCCGGGGAACAATGAGCAGTTCTTC.

The J gene is TRBJ1-6, the V gene TRBV20-1; D remains unclear. Germline V gene lookup returns CDR1 DFQATT and CDR2 SNEGSKA (reference sequence). This CDR3 is 11 amino acids long. The V end lost 3 bases, the J end lost 7 bases, and 4 bases lay between the germline ends. CDR3 DNA sequence: TGCAGTGCTAGCGAGAATTCACCCCTCCACTTT. It codes for CSASENSPLHF.

This sequence joins TRBV7-9 and TRBJ2-7, with D possibly being TRBD1 (5 bases). The CDR3 is 12 residues long. The V end lost 1 base, the J end lost 5 bases, and 6 bases lay between the germline ends. CDR1 is SEHNR and CDR2 is FQNEAQ in the germline V gene (reference sequence). CDR3 sequence (DNA): TGTGCCAGCAGCTTAGGCAGGGACGAGCAGTACTTC. Amino acid sequence: CASSLGRDEQYF.

This chain uses TRBV19 with TRBJ2-7, with D uncertain. This CDR3 is 11 amino acids long. V lost 4 bases, J lost 6 bases, and 7 bases lay in between. CDR1 is LNHDA and CDR2 is SQIVND in the germline V gene (reference sequence). The DNA for the CDR3 is TGTGCCAGTAGTAACTTCGGCGAGCAGTACTTC. It codes for CASSNFGEQYF. The full variable domain, rest sourced from reference TRBV19 and TRBJ2-7, is DGGITQSPKYLFRKEGQNVTLSCEQNLNHDAMYWYRQDPGQGLRLIYYSQIVNDFQKGDIAEGYSVSREKKESFPLTVTSAQKNPTAFYLCASSNFGEQYFGPGTRLTVT.

The chain is built from TRBV7-2 and TRBJ2-1; 9 bases fit TRBD2. The CDR3 covers 16 residues. Germline CDR1 is SGHTA and CDR2 is FQGNSA. The V and J ends lost 2 bases and 5 bases, in that order; junction bases with no gene match: 7. This CDR3 is CASSLTRGGLNNEQFF. CDR3 in DNA: TGTGCCAGCAGCTTAACGCGGGGGGGCTTAAACAATGAGCAGTTCTTC. Using reference TRBV7-2 and TRBJ2-1 for the parts outside the CDR3, the full variable domain is GAGVSQSPSNKVTEKGKDVELRCDPISGHTALYWYRQSLGQGLEFLIYFQGNSAPDKSGLPSDRFSAERTGGSVSTLTIQRTQQEDSAVYLCASSLTRGGLNNEQFFGPGTRLTVL.

This chain joins TRBV5-8 and TRBJ2-5; TRBD2 might be the D (6 bases). Per the germline V gene, CDR1 is SGHTS and CDR2 is YDEGEE. CDR3 length equals 15 residues. Between the trimmed V and J ends, which lost 0 bases and 3 bases, there was a span of 12 bases. This CDR3 is CASSLGWQREETQYF. CDR3 sequence (DNA): TGTGCCAGCAGCTTGGGGTGGCAGCGGGAAGAGACCCAGTACTTC.

The chain has TRBV25-1 and TRBJ2-1; tentative D call: TRBD1 (5 bases). This CDR3 comprises 15 residues. Germline CDR1 reads MGHDK; CDR2 reads SYGVNS. V gave up 1 base and J gave up 4 bases, with 11 bases separating them. CDR3 bases: TGTGCCAGCAGTGAATCGATACAGGATTACAATGAGCAGTTCTTC. Amino acids: CASSESIQDYNEQFF.

This sequence joins TRBV18 and TRBJ2-3, with 9 bases lining up with TRBD2. Trimming removed 3 bases from V and 5 bases from J; junction bases left unmatched: 6. The CDR3 is 15 residues long. The germline gives CDR1 KGHSH, CDR2 LQKENI. CDR3 residues: CASSPSGRSLDTQYF. CDR3 DNA: TGTGCCAGCTCACCTAGCGGGAGATCGTTAGATACGCAGTATTTT.